The 25 T cell receptor beta chains presented below share a single source sample, sequenced in a study of T cell responses to AZD1222 COVID-19 vaccine. Assay: immunoSEQ multiplex PCR; the TCRdb copy retains only in-frame clones and omits some. The repertoire holds roughly 180,000 clones, with 90% to 95% as singletons. The sample here was peripheral blood, taken 28 days after the second dose of the MenACWY control vaccine. Receptor source: an adult who received the MenACWY meningococcal vaccine as a control.

This chain links TRBV11-3 with TRBJ2-2, with D perhaps being TRBD1 or TRBD2 (6 bases each). Trimming removed 3 bases from V and 0 bases from J, with 11 bases in between. The germline gives CDR1 SGHNT, CDR2 YENEEA. This CDR3 contains 16 residues. Written as DNA, the CDR3 is TGTGCCAGCAGCTTTAGGGGGGACCCGAACACCGGGGAGCTGTTTTTT. Protein product: CASSFRGDPNTGELFF.

This chain uses TRBV5-1 with TRBJ1-5; D gene ambiguous. With 4 bases removed from V and 0 bases from J, the gap between germline ends came to 11 bases. Germline-derived CDR1 and CDR2 are SGHRS and YFSETQ. The CDR3 is made up of 15 amino acids. In DNA, the CDR3 is TGCGCCAGCAGCCTGGAAGGTTATAGCAATCAGCCCCAGCATTTT. Translated, it gives CASSLEGYSNQPQHF.

The rearrangement uses TRBV7-9 and TRBJ1-2; tentatively, D is TRBD1 (6 bases). CDR1 and CDR2 (germline): SEHNR, FQNEAQ (reference sequence). The CDR3 has 14 residues. V was clipped by 5 bases and J by 2 bases, with 12 bases between them. CDR3 protein: CASSPQGLNYGYTF. The DNA of the CDR3 is TGTGCCAGCAGCCCCCAGGGGCTGAACTATGGCTACACCTTC. Filled out from reference TRBV7-9 and TRBJ1-2, the complete variable domain reads DTGVSQNPRHKITKRGQNVTFRCDPISEHNRLYWYRQTLGQGPEFLTYFQNEAQLEKSRLLSDRFSAERPKGSFSTLEIQRTEQGDSAMYLCASSPQGLNYGYTFGSGTRLTVV.

The V and J genes are TRBV18 and TRBJ1-3; D is unresolved. The V end was cut by 0 bases, the J end by 0 bases, with 9 bases between. Germline V gene data show CDR1 as KGHSH and CDR2 as LQKENI. This CDR3 spans 16 amino acids. The CDR3, as DNA: TGTGCCAGCTCACCACCCAAAGATAGCTCTGGAAACACCATATATTTT. Its translation: CASSPPKDSSGNTIYF.

This chain joins TRBV10-2 and TRBJ2-1; 10 positions match TRBD2. The CDR3 has 16 amino acids. V trimming: 4 bases; J trimming: 8 bases; junction bases outside the gene matches: 11. Germline V lookup: CDR1 WSHSY, CDR2 SAAADI. CDR3 amino acids: CASSGSGGAVYDEQFF. In DNA form, the CDR3 reads TGCGCCAGCAGTGGGAGCGGGGGGGCCGTTTATGATGAGCAGTTCTTC.

The rearrangement joins TRBV12-3 or TRBV12-4 to TRBJ2-1; D call uncertain. The CDR3 spans 11 residues. The V end was cut by 2 bases, the J end by 7 bases, with 3 bases between. The CDR3 DNA reads TGTGCCAGCAGTTTAACGAATGAGCAGTTCTTC. Amino acids: CASSLTNEQFF.

This chain connects TRBV7-3 to TRBJ2-5, with D possibly being TRBD2 (7 bases). Germline V gives CDR1 SGHTA, CDR2 FQGTGA. This CDR3 region has 15 residues. V was shortened by 2 bases and J by 2 bases, with 12 bases between the two germline ends. This CDR3 reads CASSLGRGRQETQYF. Here the CDR3 DNA reads TGTGCCAGCAGCTTAGGGCGGGGGCGTCAAGAGACCCAGTACTTC.

This chain links TRBV6-6 with TRBJ1-1; D ambiguous. The V gene lost 6 bases and the J gene lost 5 bases, with 10 bases spanning the gap. In germline, CDR1 is MNHNY, CDR2 SVGAGI (reference sequence). The CDR3 spans 12 residues. DNA for the CDR3: TGTGCCAGCAGCCAATTAAGTACTGAAGCTTTCTTT. Protein product: CASSQLSTEAFF.

The CDR3 loop reads CASSLVGGCYEQYF. The DNA for the CDR3 is TGTGCCAGCAGTTTAGTCGGGGGCTGCTACGAGCAGTACTTC. The chain recombines TRBV27 with TRBJ2-7, with D perhaps being TRBD1 or TRBD2 (6 bases each). The V end lost 2 bases, the J end lost 3 bases, and 11 bases lay between the germline ends. This CDR3 has 14 amino acids. In germline, CDR1 is MNHEY, CDR2 SMNVEV (reference sequence).

The gene calls are TRBV19 and TRBJ1-1; 10 bases match TRBD1. The CDR3 is 12 amino acids. V dropped 9 bases and J dropped 11; count of bases not matched to a gene: 9. Germline V lookup: CDR1 LNHDA, CDR2 SQIVND (reference sequence). The DNA for the CDR3 is TGTGCCAGCGGAGACAGGGGGCTGACGGCTTTCTTT. This gives the protein CASGDRGLTAFF.

V is TRBV7-9 and J is TRBJ1-2; 9 bases are a match to TRBD1. Losses at the gene ends were 5 bases for V and 0 bases for J; bases not matched to a gene: 13. The germline V gene has CDR1 SEHNR and CDR2 FQNEAQ (reference sequence). The CDR3 loop spans 18 amino acids. The CDR3 loop is CASSPTGGENFANYGYTF. CDR3 DNA: TGTGCCAGCAGCCCGACAGGGGGAGAGAACTTTGCTAACTATGGCTACACCTTC.

The chain has TRBV19 and TRBJ1-2; D is unclear. The V and J ends lost 4 bases and 8 bases respectively, with 11 bases between them. Germline lookup yields CDR1 LNHDA and CDR2 SQIVND (reference sequence). The CDR3 is made up of 12 amino acids. The CDR3: CASSRASGGYTF. The DNA for the CDR3 is TGTGCCAGTAGTAGGGCCTCGGGGGGCTACACCTTC.

V and J are TRBV3-1 (or the pseudogene TRBV3-2) and TRBJ1-1; D not certain. The CDR3 has 13 amino acids. The germline gives CDR1 LGHDT, CDR2 YNNKEL (reference sequence). The ends were cut back, 4 bases at V and 6 bases at J, with 12 bases in the middle. The CDR3 spells CASSPDGRSEAFF. CDR3 nucleotides: TGTGCCAGCAGCCCCGACGGGAGATCTGAAGCTTTCTTT.

As for this clone: This CDR3 is also generated by other DNA sequences in the sample. This chain links TRBV5-1 with TRBJ1-1; D might be TRBD1 (5 bases). Deletions cut 4 bases from V and 5 bases from J, with 12 bases between. The CDR3 runs to 13 residues. Per germline, CDR1 SGHRS and CDR2 YFSETQ. The CDR3 nucleotides read TGCGCCAGCAGCCCACCGGGGGGGACTGAAGCTTTCTTT. Amino acid sequence: CASSPPGGTEAFF. Complete variable domain (other parts from reference TRBV5-1 and TRBJ1-1): KAGVTQTPRYLIKTRGQQVTLSCSPISGHRSVSWYQQTPGQGLQFLFEYFSETQRNKGNFPGRFSGRQFSNSRSEMNVSTLELGDSALYLCASSPPGGTEAFFGQGTRLTVV.

Only a few counts were recorded for this clone. This chain connects TRBV12-3 or TRBV12-4 to TRBJ1-2; a weak D match, TRBD1 (6 bases). The length of the CDR3 is 13 residues. Trimming took off 6 bases at V and 8 bases at J, with 16 bases between the two ends. CDR3: CASRPTGMGGYTF. The DNA of the CDR3 is TGTGCCAGCAGGCCCACAGGGATGGGGGGCTACACCTTC.

This rearrangement joins TRBV28 to TRBJ1-6, with D unresolved. V lost 5 bases and J 7 bases, leaving 15 bases between the germline ends. Germline CDR1 is MDHEN and CDR2 is SYDVKM. The CDR3 length is 15 residues. The CDR3 DNA sequence: TGTGCCAGCAGTCCCCTCGGCAGAGGGAATTCACCCCTCCACTTT. This codes for CASSPLGRGNSPLHF.

A single count supports this clone. The chain's CDR3 is CASSQQGYQGYTF. CDR3 DNA sequence: TGTGCCAGCAGTCAACAGGGATATCAAGGCTACACCTTC. The V and J genes are TRBV6-5 and TRBJ1-2; tentatively, D is TRBD1 (6 bases). Germline assignment: CDR1 MNHEY and CDR2 SVGAGI. The CDR3 covers 13 residues. Trimming shortened V by 5 bases and J by 8 bases, and 15 bases separated the two germline ends.

The chain recombines TRBV11-2 with TRBJ1-1, with no clear D. The CDR3 contains 13 residues. V dropped 4 bases and J dropped 1 base, with 7 bases sitting between them. Germline V gives CDR1 SGHAT, CDR2 FQNNGV. CDR3 coding DNA: TGTGCCAGCAGCTCCATGGGGAACACTGAAGCTTTCTTT. It specifies CASSSMGNTEAFF. The variable domain in full, completed from reference TRBV11-2 and TRBJ1-1, reads EAGVAQSPRYKIIEKRQSVAFWCNPISGHATLYWYQQILGQGPKLLIQFQNNGVVDDSQLPKDRFSAERLKGVDSTLKIQPAKLEDSAVYLCASSSMGNTEAFFGQGTRLTVV.

The rearrangement uses TRBV29-1 and TRBJ1-2, with TRBD1 as a possible D gene (5 bases). Germline V lookup: CDR1 SQVTM, CDR2 ANQGSEA. Trimming cost V 4 bases and J 7 bases, with 13 bases left between them. The CDR3 is 12 residues long. The CDR3: CSVVGQGIGYTF. The CDR3 nucleotides read TGCAGCGTTGTGGGGCAGGGTATTGGCTACACCTTC. The complete variable domain, with remaining parts taken from reference TRBV29-1 and TRBJ1-2, reads SAVISQKPSRDICQRGTSLTIQCQVDSQVTMMFWYRQQPGQSLTLIATANQGSEATYESGFVIDKFPISRPNLTFSTLTVSNMSPEDSSIYLCSVVGQGIGYTFGSGTRLTVV.

CDR3 sequence (DNA): TGTGCCAGTAGTCCCAACAGGGTTAGTGAAGCTTTCTTT. Protein sequence: CASSPNRVSEAFF. The genes are TRBV19 and TRBJ1-1, with D tentatively TRBD1 (6 bases). CDR3 length: 13 amino acids. Germline values: CDR1 LNHDA, CDR2 SQIVND (reference sequence). Trimming pared 5 bases from V and 7 bases from J, leaving 14 bases between.

CDR3 DNA: TGTGCCAGCAGTGAAGTGGCGACAGGACCTCTCTCCTACGAGCAGTACTTC. This translates into CASSEVATGPLSYEQYF. The gene calls are TRBV6-1 and TRBJ2-7; D possibly corresponds to TRBD1 (6 bases). The CDR3 sequence is 17 residues long. V gave up 1 base and J gave up 0 bases, with 16 bases separating them. CDR1 and CDR2 (germline): MNHNS, SASEGT.

The V call is TRBV7-2, the J call TRBJ2-2, with D possibly being TRBD2 (5 bases). The CDR3 loop spans 17 amino acids. The V gene lost 1 base and the J gene lost 0 bases, with 12 bases spanning the gap. Germline CDR1 and CDR2: SGHTA and FQGNSA. CDR3 nucleotides: TGTGCCAGCAGCTTAGGAGGGAGAATCCCGAACACCGGGGAGCTGTTTTTT. Translation gives CASSLGGRIPNTGELFF.

This chain joins TRBV6-5 and TRBJ1-2, with D possibly being TRBD1 (5 bases). Germline CDR1 is MNHEY and CDR2 is SVGAGI. The CDR3 spans 14 residues. The germline V and J ends were trimmed by 7 bases and 6 bases, with 18 bases remaining between them. CDR3 nucleotides: TGTGCCAGCATCCCCGCCGGGGGTGAGAATGGCTACACCTTC. Translating it yields CASIPAGGENGYTF.

The chain joins TRBV9 to TRBJ1-2; D ambiguous. Trimming left V 4 bases short and J 6 bases short, with 19 bases between. CDR1 and CDR2 (germline): SGDLS, YYNGEE. CDR3 size: 15 residues. The DNA of the CDR3 is TGTGCCAGCAGCACCCGGACCGCGCTCACCGATGGCTACACCTTC. It specifies CASSTRTALTDGYTF.

The rearrangement links TRBV30 to TRBJ1-5, with a tentative D call TRBD1 (5 bases). The CDR3 spans 15 residues. Germline CDR1 and CDR2: GTSNPN and SVGIG (reference sequence). With 2 bases removed from V and 3 bases from J, the gap between germline ends came to 14 bases. In DNA, the CDR3 is TGTGCCTGGAGTAAATATGGGACCATCAATCAGCCCCAGCATTTT. It translates to CAWSKYGTINQPQHF.